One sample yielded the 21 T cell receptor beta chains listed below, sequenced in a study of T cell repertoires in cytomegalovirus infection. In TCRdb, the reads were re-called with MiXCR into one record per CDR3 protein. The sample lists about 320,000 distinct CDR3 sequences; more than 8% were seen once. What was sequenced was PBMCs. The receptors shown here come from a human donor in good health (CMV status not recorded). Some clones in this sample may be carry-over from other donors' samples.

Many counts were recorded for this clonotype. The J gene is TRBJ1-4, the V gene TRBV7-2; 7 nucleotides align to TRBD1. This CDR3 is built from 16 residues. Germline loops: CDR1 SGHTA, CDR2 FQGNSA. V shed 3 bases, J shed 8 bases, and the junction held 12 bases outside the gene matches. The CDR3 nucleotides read TGTGCCAGCAGCTTCCCCCGACAGGGTGTGAACGAAAAACTGTTTTTT. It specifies CASSFPRQGVNEKLFF.

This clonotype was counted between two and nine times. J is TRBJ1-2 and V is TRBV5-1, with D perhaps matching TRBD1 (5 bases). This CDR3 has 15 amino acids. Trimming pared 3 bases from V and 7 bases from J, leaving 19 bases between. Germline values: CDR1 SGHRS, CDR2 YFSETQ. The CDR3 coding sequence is TGCGCCAGCAGCTACCCCACCGGGACGGAACCTGGCTACACCTTC. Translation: CASSYPTGTEPGYTF.

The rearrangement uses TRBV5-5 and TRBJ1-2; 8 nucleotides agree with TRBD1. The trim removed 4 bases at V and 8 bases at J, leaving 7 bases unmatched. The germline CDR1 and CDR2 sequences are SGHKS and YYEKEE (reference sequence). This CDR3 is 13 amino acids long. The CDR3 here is CASSTTGAEGYTF. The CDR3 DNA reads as TGTGCCAGCAGCACGACAGGGGCGGAAGGCTACACCTTC.

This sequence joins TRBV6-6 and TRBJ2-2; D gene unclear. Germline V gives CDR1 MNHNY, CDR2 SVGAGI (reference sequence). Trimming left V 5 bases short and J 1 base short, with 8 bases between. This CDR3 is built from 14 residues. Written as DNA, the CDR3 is TGTGCCAGCAGTATAGTGAAGAACACCGGGGAGCTGTTTTTT. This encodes CASSIVKNTGELFF.

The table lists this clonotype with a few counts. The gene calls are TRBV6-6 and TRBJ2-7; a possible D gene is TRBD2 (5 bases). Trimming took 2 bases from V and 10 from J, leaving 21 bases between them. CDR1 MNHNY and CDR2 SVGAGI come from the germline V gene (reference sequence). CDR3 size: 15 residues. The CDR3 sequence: CASSYPSTNYVEQYF. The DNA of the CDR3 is TGTGCCAGCAGTTACCCGTCGACTAACTATGTTGAACAGTACTTC.

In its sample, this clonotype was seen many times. The CDR3 DNA reads TGTGCCAGCAGCCGCGACGGCAGCTCCTATAATTCACCCCTCCACTTT. As protein: CASSRDGSSYNSPLHF. The chain is built from TRBV7-2 and TRBJ1-6; D gene unclear. Looked up from germline, CDR1 is SGHTA and CDR2 is FQGNSA. Trimming removed 5 bases at V and 0 bases at J, with 11 bases between. This CDR3 is built from 16 residues. The full variable domain, in which reference TRBV7-2 and TRBJ1-6 provide the parts outside the CDR3, is GAGVSQSPSNKVTEKGKDVELRCDPISGHTALYWYRQSLGQGLEFLIYFQGNSAPDKSGLPSDRFSAERTGGSVSTLTIQRTQQEDSAVYLCASSRDGSSYNSPLHFGNGTRLTVT.

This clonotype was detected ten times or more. The CDR3: CASSTGQNTGELFF. The CDR3 DNA sequence: TGTGCCAGCAGCACTGGACAGAACACCGGGGAGCTGTTTTTT. J is TRBJ2-2 and V is TRBV7-2; possible D gene TRBD1, 5 bases. CDR3 length: 14 residues. Germline V gene sequence: CDR1 SGHTA, CDR2 FQGNSA. V lost 5 bases to trimming and J lost 1 base, with 8 bases between them. Full variable domain (missing parts from reference TRBV7-2 and TRBJ2-2): GAGVSQSPSNKVTEKGKDVELRCDPISGHTALYWYRQSLGQGLEFLIYFQGNSAPDKSGLPSDRFSAERTGGSVSTLTIQRTQQEDSAVYLCASSTGQNTGELFFGEGSRLTVL.

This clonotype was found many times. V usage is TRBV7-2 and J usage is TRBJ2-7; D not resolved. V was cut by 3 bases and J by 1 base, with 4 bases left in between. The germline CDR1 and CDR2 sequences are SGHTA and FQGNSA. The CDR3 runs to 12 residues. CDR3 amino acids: CASSLESYEQYF. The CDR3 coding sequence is TGTGCCAGCAGCTTGGAGTCCTACGAGCAGTACTTC.

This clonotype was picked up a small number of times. The CDR3 nucleotides are TGCAGTGCTAGAGCCGGACAGGGCGGCACTGAAGCTTTCTTT. Translating gives CSARAGQGGTEAFF. V and J are TRBV20-1 and TRBJ1-1; the match to TRBD1 covers 8 bases. The V segment lost 1 base and the J segment 4 bases; nucleotides outside the gene matches: 5. Germline assignment: CDR1 DFQATT and CDR2 SNEGSKA (reference sequence). This CDR3 is built from 14 residues.

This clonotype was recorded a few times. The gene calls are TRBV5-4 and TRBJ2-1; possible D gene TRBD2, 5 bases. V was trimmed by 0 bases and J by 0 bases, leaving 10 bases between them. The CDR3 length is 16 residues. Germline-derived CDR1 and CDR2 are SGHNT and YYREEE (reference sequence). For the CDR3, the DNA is TGTGCCAGCAGCTTGGGAGGGATCAGCTCCTACAATGAGCAGTTCTTC. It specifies CASSLGGISSYNEQFF.

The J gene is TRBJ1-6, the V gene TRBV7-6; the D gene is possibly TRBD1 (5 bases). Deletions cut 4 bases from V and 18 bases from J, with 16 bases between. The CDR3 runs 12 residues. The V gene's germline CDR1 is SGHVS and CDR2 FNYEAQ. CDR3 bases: TGTGCCAGCAGCTCGGGGGACGGGGAATCCCACTTT. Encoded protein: CASSSGDGESHF. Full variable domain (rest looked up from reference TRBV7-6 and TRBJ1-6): GAGVSQSPRYKVTKRGQDVALRCDPISGHVSLYWYRQALGQGPEFLTYFNYEAQQDKSGLPNDRFSAERPEGSISTLTIQRTEQRDSAMYRCASSSGDGESHFGNGTRLTVT.

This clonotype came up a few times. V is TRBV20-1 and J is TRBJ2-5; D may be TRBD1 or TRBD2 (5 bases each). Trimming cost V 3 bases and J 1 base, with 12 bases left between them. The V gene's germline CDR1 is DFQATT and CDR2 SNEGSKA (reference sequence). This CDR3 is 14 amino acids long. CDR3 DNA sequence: TGCAGTGCTAGTCTTGTCGGGGCCCAAGAGACCCAGTACTTC. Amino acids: CSASLVGAQETQYF.

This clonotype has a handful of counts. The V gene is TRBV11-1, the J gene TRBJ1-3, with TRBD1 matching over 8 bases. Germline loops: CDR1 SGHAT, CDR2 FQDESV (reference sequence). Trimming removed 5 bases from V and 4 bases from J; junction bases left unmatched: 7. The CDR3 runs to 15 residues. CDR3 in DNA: TGTGCCAGCAGCCTTGACAGGGGAATCGGAAACACCATATATTTT. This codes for CASSLDRGIGNTIYF.

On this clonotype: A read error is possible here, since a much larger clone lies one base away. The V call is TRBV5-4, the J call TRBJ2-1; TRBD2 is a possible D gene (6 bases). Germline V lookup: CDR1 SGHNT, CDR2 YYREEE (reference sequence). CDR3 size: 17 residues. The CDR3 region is CTSTLGGAKLGYNEQFF. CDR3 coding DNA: TGTACCAGCACCCTCGGGGGTGCGAAGTTGGGCTACAATGAGCAGTTCTTC.

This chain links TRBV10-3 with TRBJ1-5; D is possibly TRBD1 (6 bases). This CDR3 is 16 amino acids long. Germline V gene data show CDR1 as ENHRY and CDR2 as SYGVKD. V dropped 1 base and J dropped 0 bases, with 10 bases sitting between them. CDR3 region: CAISELGGDSNQPQHF. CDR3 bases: TGTGCCATCAGTGAGTTAGGGGGGGATAGCAATCAGCCCCAGCATTTT.

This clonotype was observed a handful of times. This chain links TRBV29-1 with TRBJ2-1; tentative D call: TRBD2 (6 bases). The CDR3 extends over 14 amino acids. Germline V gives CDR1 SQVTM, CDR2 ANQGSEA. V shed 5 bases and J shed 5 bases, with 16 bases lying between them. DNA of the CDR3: TGCAGCGTTAGTAGGAGCGGAGGGAACAATGAGCAGTTCTTC. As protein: CSVSRSGGNNEQFF.

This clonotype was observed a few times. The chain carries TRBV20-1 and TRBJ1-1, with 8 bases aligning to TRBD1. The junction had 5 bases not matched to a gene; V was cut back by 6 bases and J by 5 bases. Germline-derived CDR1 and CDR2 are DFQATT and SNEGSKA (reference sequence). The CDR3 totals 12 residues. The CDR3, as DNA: TGCAGTGCGCAAGGACAGGGAACTGAAGCTTTCTTT. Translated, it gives CSAQGQGTEAFF.

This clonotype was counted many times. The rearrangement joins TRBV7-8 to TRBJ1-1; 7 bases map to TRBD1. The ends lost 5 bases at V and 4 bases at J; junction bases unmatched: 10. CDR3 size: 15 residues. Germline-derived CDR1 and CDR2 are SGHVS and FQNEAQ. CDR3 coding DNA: TGTGCCAGCAGCACAACAGGGGCTAGGGGCACTGAAGCTTTCTTT. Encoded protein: CASSTTGARGTEAFF.

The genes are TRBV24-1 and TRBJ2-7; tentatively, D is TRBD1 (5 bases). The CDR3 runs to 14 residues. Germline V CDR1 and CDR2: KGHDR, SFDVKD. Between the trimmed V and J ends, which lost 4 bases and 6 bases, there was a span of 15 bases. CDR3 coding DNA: TGTGCCACCAGTGACTCTCTCGACAGTACCGAGCAGTACTTC. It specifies CATSDSLDSTEQYF.

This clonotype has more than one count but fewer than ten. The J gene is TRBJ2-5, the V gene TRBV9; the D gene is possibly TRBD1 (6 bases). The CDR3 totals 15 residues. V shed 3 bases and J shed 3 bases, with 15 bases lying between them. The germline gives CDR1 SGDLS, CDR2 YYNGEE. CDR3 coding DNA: TGTGCCAGCAGCGACCCCACAGGGCATAAAGAGACCCAGTACTTC. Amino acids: CASSDPTGHKETQYF.

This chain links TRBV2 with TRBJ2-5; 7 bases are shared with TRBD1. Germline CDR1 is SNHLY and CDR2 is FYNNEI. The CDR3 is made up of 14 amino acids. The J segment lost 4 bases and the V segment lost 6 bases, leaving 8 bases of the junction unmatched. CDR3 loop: CASRRQGVVETQYF. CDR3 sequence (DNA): TGTGCCAGCAGAAGACAGGGTGTGGTAGAGACCCAGTACTTC.